A single sample gave rise to the 2 T cell receptor beta chains below, sequenced in a study of T-cell memory formation after mild COVID-19. Each CDR3 protein is one row after TCRdb ran MiXCR on the 5' RACE reads. The table includes approximately 400,000 distinct CDR3 sequences, 20% to 25% detected once. Sequenced sample: PBMCs or a T cell subset sorted from them (not recorded which). The origin of the receptors is an adult woman who had mild COVID-19 (a few samples of this study predate the infection). Cell type and time point are not known.

A few counts support this clonotype. The chain combines TRBV4-3 with TRBJ2-3, with 7 positions matching TRBD2. With V trimmed by 4 bases and J by 3 bases, 13 bases remained unmatched. The length of the CDR3 is 17 residues. The germline gives CDR1 LGHNA, CDR2 YSLEER. The DNA of the CDR3 is TGCGCCAGCAGCCCTCACGGAGGATCTAGCGGTACAGATACGCAGTATTTT. It specifies CASSPHGGSSGTDTQYF.

The V and J genes are TRBV9 and TRBJ1-4, with 9 bases aligning to TRBD1. Germline V gene sequence: CDR1 SGDLS, CDR2 YYNGEE. This CDR3 is 14 amino acids long. The V segment lost 3 bases and the J segment 8 bases; nucleotides outside the gene matches: 5. The CDR3 DNA reads as TGTGCCAGCAGCGCCACAGGGGGCCGGGAAAAACTGTTTTTT. Amino acid sequence: CASSATGGREKLFF.